This paragraph reports one T cell receptor beta chain. This sample stems from a study of shared clonotypes between healthy human individuals. The V and J ends lost 7 bases and 2 bases respectively, with 15 bases between them. Germline CDR1 reads SEHNR; CDR2 reads FQNEAQ (reference sequence). There are 15 residues in the CDR3. The protocol was immunoSEQ multiplex PCR, while the TCRdb copy is restricted to in-frame clones and leaves out a portion. The sample has hundreds of thousands of clones; 97% are singletons. The sequenced material came from naive CD4+ T cells sorted from blood. As to subset: CD45RA+ positively selected. This receptor was taken from a woman aged 25-40 years in good health. The chain carries TRBV7-9 and TRBJ2-1; the D call may be TRBD1 or TRBD2 (5 bases each). The CDR3 DNA reads TGTGCCAGCACCCCACGGGGCAGCGCCTACAATGAGCAGTTCTTC. Encoded protein: CASTPRGSAYNEQFF.